Following are 10 T cell receptor beta chains from one sample sequenced in a study of blood T cell repertoires in COVID-19. Assay used: immunoSEQ multiplex PCR; TCRdb lists only in-frame clones, some missing. This sample yields roughly 110,000 clones, of which roughly 83% are seen a single time; roughly 4.4% belongs to the top ten. Material: peripheral blood. The source of these receptors is a human donor in a cohort sampled during active COVID-19.

The chain carries TRBV7-9 and TRBJ2-1; the D gene is possibly TRBD1 (6 bases). CDR1 is SEHNR and CDR2 is FQNEAQ in the germline V gene (reference sequence). This CDR3 region has 13 residues. The V and J ends lost 7 bases and 3 bases respectively, with 10 bases between them. The CDR3 nucleotides read TGTGCCAGCACCCCGGGACACTACAATGAGCAGTTCTTC. This codes for CASTPGHYNEQFF.

V gene TRBV18 combines with J gene TRBJ2-7, with 7 bases fitting TRBD2. Germline-derived CDR1 and CDR2 are KGHSH and LQKENI. J was trimmed by 7 bases and V by 5 bases; bases with no gene match: 11. The CDR3 runs to 14 residues. The CDR3 is CASSAPSGEVEQYV. In nucleotides, the CDR3 is TGTGCCAGCTCAGCTCCTAGCGGCGAGGTAGAGCAGTACGTC.

The V call is TRBV29-1, the J call TRBJ2-1, with 14 nucleotides matching TRBD2. Trimming at V came to 2 bases and at J to 4 bases, leaving 4 bases not matched to a gene. This CDR3 has 16 amino acids. Germline V gives CDR1 SQVTM, CDR2 ANQGSEA. This CDR3 is CSVETGLAGEYNEQFF. The CDR3 DNA follows: TGCAGCGTTGAAACGGGACTAGCGGGAGAGTACAATGAGCAGTTCTTC.

The J gene is TRBJ2-1, the V gene TRBV24-1, with 8 bases matching TRBD2. This CDR3 has 14 residues. With 6 bases clipped from V and 8 bases from J, the junction kept 8 bases outside the gene matches. From germline, CDR1 is KGHDR and CDR2 SFDVKD. Here the CDR3 DNA reads TGTGCCACCAGTCCCGGACTAGCCAGGGATGAGCAGTTCTTC. It yields the protein CATSPGLARDEQFF.

This clone was seen a single time. V gene TRBV7-6 combines with J gene TRBJ2-1; 8 bases fit TRBD1. The CDR3 runs 13 residues. Germline V lookup: CDR1 SGHVS, CDR2 FNYEAQ. V lost 0 bases and J lost 10; bases outside the gene matches: 2. The CDR3 here is CASSLAHRGEQFF. DNA for the CDR3: TGTGCCAGCAGCTTAGCGCACAGGGGGGAGCAGTTCTTC.

This clone appeared once. This chain uses TRBV27 with TRBJ2-1; D uncertain. The CDR3 totals 14 residues. V gave up 0 bases and J gave up 9 bases, with 12 bases separating them. Germline-derived CDR1 and CDR2 are MNHEY and SMNVEV (reference sequence). CDR3 in amino acids: CASSLSPRYGEQFF. The CDR3 bases are TGTGCCAGCAGTTTATCGCCCAGATATGGTGAGCAGTTCTTC.

The V gene is TRBV28, the J gene TRBJ1-1, with D possibly being TRBD1 (6 bases). The CDR3 loop spans 14 amino acids. Trimming shortened V by 2 bases and J by 1 base, and 8 bases separated the two germline ends. The germline CDR1 and CDR2 sequences are MDHEN and SYDVKM. CDR3 in DNA: TGTGCCAGCAGTTTAGTGGGGGCGAACACTGAAGCTTTCTTT. This codes for CASSLVGANTEAFF.

This chain connects TRBV11-3 to TRBJ2-2; no definite D call. The V gene lost 4 bases and the J gene lost 4 bases, with 10 bases spanning the gap. Per the germline V gene, CDR1 is SGHNT and CDR2 is YENEEA. The CDR3 contains 14 residues. CDR3 sequence reads: CASSSEPSTGELFF. CDR3 sequence (DNA): TGTGCCAGCAGCTCCGAGCCTTCCACCGGGGAGCTGTTTTTT.

The gene calls are TRBV7-2 and TRBJ1-1; the D is unclear. Germline V gene lookup returns CDR1 SGHTA and CDR2 FQGNSA. This CDR3 region has 13 residues. The V gene lost 2 bases and the J gene lost 5 bases, with 9 bases spanning the gap. The CDR3 protein is CASSLYWETEAFF. CDR3 DNA sequence: TGTGCCAGCAGCTTATATTGGGAGACTGAAGCTTTCTTT.

The chain recombines TRBV5-1 with TRBJ2-2; 9 bases align to TRBD1. The CDR3 is 17 residues long. Germline V gives CDR1 SGHRS, CDR2 YFSETQ. V lost 2 bases and J lost 6; bases outside the gene matches: 11. The CDR3 DNA is TGCGCCAGCAGCTTTCTAAGCGGGACAGGGCTCCCCGGGGAGCTGTTTTTT. As protein: CASSFLSGTGLPGELFF.